Reported below is one T cell receptor beta chain. Antigen unknown. Each CDR3 protein gets one entry after TCRdb re-called the reads with MiXCR. The table shows around 740,000 distinct CDR3 sequences, with 35% occurring only once. The sample comes from a study of T cell repertoires in cytomegalovirus infection. General study findings and limits: The study found HLA-C-restricted CMV-specific TCR beta clonotypes dominating the ex vivo response.

Deletions cut 3 bases from V and 0 bases from J, with 6 bases between. The CDR3 is 14 amino acids. Germline V lookup: CDR1 LGHDT, CDR2 YNNKEL (reference sequence). This chain connects TRBV3-1 to TRBJ1-5; D gene ambiguous. The sequence was collected from a human donor in good health (CMV status not recorded). Some clones in this sample may be carry-over from other donors' samples. The sample consisted of PBMCs. This CDR3 is CASSHDGSNQPQHF. In nucleotides, the CDR3 is TGTGCCAGCAGCCACGACGGTAGCAATCAGCCCCAGCATTTT. Using reference TRBV3-1 and TRBJ1-5 for the parts outside the CDR3, the full variable domain is DTAVSQTPKYLVTQMGNDKSIKCEQNLGHDTMYWYKQDSKKFLKIMFSYNNKELIINETVPNRFSPKSPDKAHLNLHINSLELGDSAVYFCASSHDGSNQPQHFGDGTRLSIL.